This T cell receptor beta chain was sequenced in a study of human T cells and chemical hapten exposure. Study as a whole: The study traced per-sample TCR yield variation mainly to small differences in pooled library volumes.

Germline-derived CDR1 and CDR2 are MDHEN and SYDVKM. V gave up 4 bases and J gave up 13 bases, with 17 bases separating them. The length of the CDR3 is 13 residues. The time point was: patch test 1, 2 weeks after DPC sensitization. This sample's treatment: therapeutic diphenylcyclopropenone sensitization with weekly scalp DPC. In the library, unique molecular identifiers were attached to individual cDNA molecules. TCRdb fed the RACE reads into MiXCR, producing one record per CDR3 protein. The data hold approximately 49,000 distinct CDR3 sequences, with around 9.3% observed a single time. This TCR came from a woman between 45 and 60 years old with alopecia areata. Some clones in this sample may be carry-over from other donors' samples. The rearrangement links TRBV28 to TRBJ2-4, with D unclear. The sample consisted of whole blood, taken in connection with sensitization to the hapten diphenylcyclopropenone (DPC). CDR3 region: CASSYPLSKIQYF. In nucleotides, the CDR3 is TGTGCCAGCAGTTACCCTCTATCTAAAATACAGTACTTC.